This passage covers 19 T cell receptor beta chains from one sample sequenced in a study of blood T cells in healthy people across ages. Through a sample-barcoded 5' primer and a J-beta primer mix, a second PCR was run for about 6 to 12 cycles. TCRdb reprocessed the 5' RACE reads via MiXCR and lists one record per CDR3 protein. This repertoire shows 1.5 million to 2 million distinct CDR3 sequences, 49% found once; its top ten account for roughly 2.1%. Sample: blood. Receptors originate from a woman in her thirties or forties in good health.

The CDR3 is CASSYRERGRTNTDTQYF. The CDR3 DNA is TGCGCCAGCAGCTACAGGGAACGGGGTAGAACCAACACAGATACGCAGTATTTT. V usage is TRBV5-1 and J usage is TRBJ2-3, with D maybe TRBD1 (6 bases). Germline values: CDR1 SGHRS, CDR2 YFSETQ. The CDR3 consists of 18 residues. The germline V and J ends were trimmed by 3 bases and 2 bases, with 22 bases remaining between them.

The rearrangement joins TRBV27 to TRBJ2-7, with D tentatively TRBD1 or TRBD2 (6 bases each). Trimming took 0 bases from V and 1 from J, leaving 13 bases between them. Looked up from germline, CDR1 is MNHEY and CDR2 is SMNVEV (reference sequence). The CDR3 covers 16 residues. The CDR3 region is CASSLSQGTLSYEQYF. The CDR3 DNA sequence: TGTGCCAGCAGTTTATCTCAGGGGACTTTATCCTACGAGCAGTACTTC.

In this sample, this clonotype turned up many times. V is TRBV6-6 and J is TRBJ2-4, with 10 bases identical to TRBD1. The CDR3 has 13 amino acids. Per the germline V gene, CDR1 is MNHNY and CDR2 is SVGAGI (reference sequence). Trimming took 5 bases from V and 8 from J; bases not matched to a gene: 3. Here the CDR3 reads CASSPGTGDIQYF. The CDR3 nucleotides are TGTGCCAGCAGTCCAGGGACAGGGGACATTCAGTACTTC.

The CDR3 spells CATSRTENSYEQYF. For the CDR3, the DNA is TGTGCCACCTCTCGGACAGAGAACTCCTACGAGCAGTACTTC. The chain is built from TRBV2 and TRBJ2-7, with D maybe TRBD1 (6 bases). The germline gives CDR1 SNHLY, CDR2 FYNNEI. The CDR3 extends over 14 amino acids. V was trimmed by 10 bases and J by 0 bases, leaving 16 bases between them.

This clonotype was detected a few times. The J gene is TRBJ2-5, the V gene TRBV9; D may match TRBD1 or TRBD2 (6 bases each). The length of the CDR3 is 15 residues. Germline V lookup: CDR1 SGDLS, CDR2 YYNGEE. Trimming stripped 0 bases from V and 2 bases from J, with 11 bases between. Written as DNA, the CDR3 is TGTGCCAGCAGCGTAGGGGGGGCCGATCAAGAGACCCAGTACTTC. It encodes CASSVGGADQETQYF.

The V call is TRBV12-3 or TRBV12-4, the J call TRBJ2-7; D is perhaps TRBD2 (5 bases). This CDR3 is 14 amino acids long. The V gene lost 6 bases and the J gene lost 3 bases, with 15 bases spanning the gap. CDR3 in amino acids: CASSQTGLGYEQYF. The CDR3 nucleotides are TGTGCCAGCAGCCAAACCGGACTCGGCTACGAGCAGTACTTC.

This rearrangement joins TRBV9 to TRBJ1-1; the D gene is possibly TRBD1 (6 bases). Germline-derived CDR1 and CDR2 are SGDLS and YYNGEE. Between the trimmed V and J ends, which lost 4 bases and 0 bases, there was a span of 13 bases. The CDR3 is 15 residues long. In DNA form, the CDR3 reads TGTGCCAGCAGCCCCCGACAGGTTTTGAACACTGAAGCTTTCTTT. Protein product: CASSPRQVLNTEAFF.

This chain joins TRBV6-4 and TRBJ2-3, with TRBD1 matching 12 bases. This CDR3 has 15 residues. Per germline, CDR1 MRHNA and CDR2 SNTAGT. V was clipped by 5 bases and J by 8 bases; unmatched bases: 8. The CDR3 coding sequence is TGTGCCAGCAGTCCGGGACAGGGGGCGACCGTTACGCAGTATTTT. Encoded protein: CASSPGQGATVTQYF.

This clonotype was seen a handful of times. The gene calls are TRBV28 and TRBJ2-3; 9 bases fit TRBD1. V lost 2 bases to trimming and J lost 0 bases; unmatched junction nucleotides: 9. This CDR3 has 18 residues. Germline V CDR1 and CDR2: MDHEN, SYDVKM. In DNA form, the CDR3 reads TGTGCCAGCAGTTTAGAATCCGGACAGGGGCTTAGCACAGATACGCAGTATTTT. Translating gives CASSLESGQGLSTDTQYF.

The rearrangement joins TRBV3-1 to TRBJ2-7; D is unclear. The germline V gene encodes CDR1 LGHDT and CDR2 YNNKEL (reference sequence). V dropped 0 bases and J dropped 6 bases, with 18 bases sitting between them. The CDR3 is 16 residues long. The CDR3 nucleotides read TGTGCCAGCAGCCAAGAGGCCATGCTTATAGGGCTCGAGCAGTACTTC. Translating gives CASSQEAMLIGLEQYF.

This clonotype was counted many times. This sequence joins TRBV3-1 and TRBJ2-3; 7 bases match TRBD2. Germline V gene data show CDR1 as LGHDT and CDR2 as YNNKEL (reference sequence). CDR3 length equals 13 residues. J lost 6 bases, V lost 2 bases, and 2 bases had no gene match. The CDR3 nucleotides read TGTGCCAGCAGCCAACGGGGAGGGGATACGCAGTATTTT. Amino acids: CASSQRGGDTQYF.

This clonotype was detected a few times. V usage is TRBV9 and J usage is TRBJ2-3, with 13 positions matching TRBD2. The J segment lost 3 bases and the V segment lost 5 bases, leaving 3 bases of the junction unmatched. Germline CDR1 SGDLS, CDR2 YYNGEE. CDR3 length equals 15 residues. The CDR3 region has the DNA TGTGCCAGCAGGGGGACTAGCGGGGCTACAGATACGCAGTATTTT. Translation: CASRGTSGATDTQYF.

CDR3 in DNA: TGTGCCAGCAGTTACCCGACAGGGTCGCTGGAGACCCAGTACTTC. Encoded protein: CASSYPTGSLETQYF. The rearrangement uses TRBV6-2 or TRBV6-3 and TRBJ2-5; 7 positions match TRBD1. CDR3 length: 15 residues. Germline trimming cut 2 bases from V and 5 bases from J; bases unmatched to any gene: 8. Germline CDR1 reads MNHEY; CDR2 reads SVGEGT.

This chain uses TRBV24-1 with TRBJ2-5, with D hard to call. V was clipped by 0 bases and J by 7 bases, with 2 bases between them. Germline V CDR1 and CDR2: KGHDR, SFDVKD. The CDR3 runs to 11 residues. The CDR3: CATSDLTTQYF. CDR3 nucleotide sequence: TGTGCCACCAGTGATTTGACGACCCAGTACTTC.

The chain carries TRBV9 and TRBJ2-3; D gene unclear. CDR1 and CDR2 (germline): SGDLS, YYNGEE. This CDR3 is built from 18 residues. Trimming took off 0 bases at V and 2 bases at J, with 19 bases between the two ends. The CDR3 sequence is CASSVDPVQLKPTDTQYF. The CDR3 DNA reads TGTGCCAGCAGCGTAGACCCAGTCCAACTAAAACCCACAGATACGCAGTATTTT.

This clonotype has only a few counts. This chain uses TRBV7-2 with TRBJ1-5; 9 nucleotides agree with TRBD1. CDR3 length: 15 amino acids. The J segment lost 6 bases and the V segment lost 1 base, leaving 4 bases of the junction unmatched. Germline CDR1 is SGHTA and CDR2 is FQGNSA. The CDR3 reads CASSLDRGRSQPQHF. In DNA, the CDR3 is TGTGCCAGCAGCTTAGACAGGGGGCGAAGTCAGCCCCAGCATTTT.

The rearrangement uses TRBV5-1 and TRBJ2-1; 13 bases agree with TRBD2. V was pared by 4 bases and J by 6 bases, with 13 bases of the junction left unmatched. Germline V CDR1 and CDR2: SGHRS, YFSETQ. The CDR3 has 18 residues. The CDR3 DNA reads TGCGCCAGCAGCACGACTAGCGGGGGGACCACCCTTGGCAATGAGCAGTTCTTC. Amino acids: CASSTTSGGTTLGNEQFF.

This chain joins TRBV24-1 and TRBJ2-3, with 7 bases matching TRBD1. CDR1 and CDR2 (germline): KGHDR, SFDVKD. The CDR3 consists of 13 residues. J was trimmed by 2 bases and V by 8 bases; bases with no gene match: 3. CDR3 sequence (DNA): TGTGCCACCATCGGGACAGCCACAGATACGCAGTATTTT. It is translated as CATIGTATDTQYF.

The genes are TRBV27 and TRBJ2-3, with 9 bases matching TRBD2. The CDR3 consists of 15 residues. The J segment lost 5 bases and the V segment lost 8 bases, leaving 11 bases of the junction unmatched. Germline assignment: CDR1 MNHEY and CDR2 SMNVEV (reference sequence). The CDR3 is CASLPSRGGRDTQYF. The CDR3 region has the DNA TGTGCCAGCTTACCCTCGCGGGGGGGTAGAGATACGCAGTATTTT.